One sample yielded the 5 T cell receptor beta chains listed below, sequenced in a study of blood T cell repertoires in COVID-19. The data were produced by immunoSEQ multiplex PCR, yet TCRdb's version contains in-frame clones alone and is incomplete. This table holds 150,000 or so clones, 90% to 95% found once. Sample: peripheral blood. Every receptor here comes from a man between 45 and 60 years old with acute or convalescent COVID-19.

V gene TRBV28 combines with J gene TRBJ1-5, with 7 bases identical to TRBD1. Looked up from germline, CDR1 is MDHEN and CDR2 is SYDVKM. V lost 6 bases and J lost 0; bases outside the gene matches: 14. The CDR3 is made up of 18 amino acids. CDR3 region: CASSPRRDSSYSNQPQHF. In DNA, the CDR3 is TGTGCCAGCAGCCCAAGACGGGACAGCTCATATAGCAATCAGCCCCAGCATTTT.

The chain joins TRBV27 to TRBJ2-7, with D perhaps matching TRBD2 (5 bases). This CDR3 comprises 13 residues. V lost 7 bases, J lost 8 bases, and 18 bases lay in between. Germline V CDR1 and CDR2: MNHEY, SMNVEV (reference sequence). For the CDR3, the DNA is TGTGCCAGCAATTCGGGGTTTCGTGGCAAGCAGTACTTC. Protein product: CASNSGFRGKQYF.

J is TRBJ2-1 and V is TRBV10-1, with 7 bases identical to TRBD1. V was pared by 0 bases and J by 4 bases, with 3 bases of the junction left unmatched. Per the germline V gene, CDR1 is WNHNN and CDR2 is SYGVQD (reference sequence). The CDR3 sequence is 15 residues long. The DNA of the CDR3 is TGCGCCAGCAGTGAGTCGGGACAGAAATACAATGAGCAGTTCTTC. Translation: CASSESGQKYNEQFF.

The chain is built from TRBV29-1 and TRBJ2-7; TRBD1 agrees at 11 bases. Germline V gene data show CDR1 as SQVTM and CDR2 as ANQGSEA. Trimming removed 2 bases from V and 6 bases from J; junction bases left unmatched: 9. The CDR3 contains 15 residues. The CDR3 spells CSVESGQGALGEQYF. The CDR3 DNA reads as TGCAGCGTTGAAAGCGGACAGGGGGCGCTTGGCGAGCAGTACTTC.

The chain couples TRBV4-3 to TRBJ2-1; a possible D gene is TRBD1 (6 bases). CDR3 length: 17 residues. Germline loops: CDR1 LGHNA, CDR2 YSLEER. Trimming stripped 0 bases from V and 0 bases from J, with 12 bases between. CDR3 residues: CASSQDLRGSSYNEQFF. The CDR3, as DNA: TGCGCCAGCAGCCAAGATTTAAGGGGGAGCTCCTACAATGAGCAGTTCTTC.